This T cell receptor beta chain appears in the sequencing data of a study of T cells in localized non-small cell lung cancer. Findings of the study overall: Those with higher blood T cell density had longer overall survival. The tumor had only one region sequenced, so heterogeneity remains possible. When the top 100 tumor clones were examined, a median approximately 59 of them also appeared in the adjacent lung, which was paired and uninvolved. Adjacent uninvolved lung tissue had the highest T cell clonality, exceeding tumor.

As concerns this clone: Antigen unknown.

The V gene lost 5 bases and the J gene lost 1 base, with 12 bases spanning the gap. This CDR3 contains 15 residues. CDR1 is KGHSH and CDR2 is LQKENI in the germline V gene. TCRdb's table, derived via immunoSEQ multiplex PCR, lists solely in-frame clones and lacks some. The sample contains approximately 22,000 clones, about 87% of which appear only once. This specimen was peripheral blood, taken before any cancer treatment. The gene calls are TRBV18 and TRBJ1-3; D is ambiguous. This receptor was obtained from a male donor aged 60 or over with stage I squamous cell lung carcinoma. CDR3 sequence reads: CASSARGSSGNTIYF. DNA for the CDR3: TGTGCCAGCTCAGCCCGGGGTAGTTCTGGAAACACCATATATTTT.